The following is a TCR beta chain sequence with its context. The antigen is unknown. Clones were read by immunoSEQ multiplex PCR, and TCRdb kept only the in-frame ones, dropping some. This table holds fewer than 600,000 clones, about nine tenths found once. The data are from a study of Ad26.COV2.S vaccination and SARS-CoV-2 variants. Study-level points and caveats: Non-spike TCR breadth did not differ much between vaccine and placebo recipients. Overall T cell responses may have been underestimated by the analyses of TCR breadth and depth.

Treatment indicated: 15 to 20 received Ad26.COV2.S at low or high dose, single or two shots; 5 received placebo; per-sample allocation not given. At day 63 after the first vaccine or placebo injection, samples were drawn. Germline loops: CDR1 MRHNA, CDR2 SNTAGT. CDR3 length: 13 residues. The V end lost 6 bases, the J end lost 7 bases, and 10 bases lay between the germline ends. The material was peripheral blood, obtained in a trial of Ad26.COV2.S vaccine versus placebo. The clonotype comes from a person between 18 and 65 years old who received the Ad26.COV2.S COVID-19 vaccine or a placebo. V is TRBV6-4 and J is TRBJ1-6, with a tentative D call TRBD1 (6 bases). CDR3 sequence (DNA): TGTGCCAGCAGACGCGACAGGAATTCACCCCTCCACTTT. Amino acid sequence: CASRRDRNSPLHF.